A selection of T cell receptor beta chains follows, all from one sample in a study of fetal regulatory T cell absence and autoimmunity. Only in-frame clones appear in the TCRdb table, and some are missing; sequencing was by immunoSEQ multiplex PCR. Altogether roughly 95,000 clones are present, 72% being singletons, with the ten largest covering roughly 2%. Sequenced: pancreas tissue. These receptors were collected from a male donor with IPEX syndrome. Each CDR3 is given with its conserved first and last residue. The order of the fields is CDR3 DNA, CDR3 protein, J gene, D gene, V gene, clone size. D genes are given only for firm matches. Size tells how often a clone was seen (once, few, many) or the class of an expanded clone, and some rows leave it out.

CDR3nt: TGTGCCAGCAGTGAGCGGGGGGGCCCAGATACGCAGTATTTT
CDR3aa: CASSERGGPDTQYF
j_gene: TRBJ2-3
d_gene: TRBD2
v_gene: TRBV25-1
abundance: .

CDR3nt: TGTGCCAGCAGCCTCGGGACTAGCGGGAGCTACGAGCAGTACTTC
CDR3aa: CASSLGTSGSYEQYF
j_gene: TRBJ2-7
d_gene: TRBD2
v_gene: TRBV7-6
abundance: .

CDR3nt: TGTGCCATCAGTGAGCCGACAACCTATGGCTACACCTTC
CDR3aa: CAISEPTTYGYTF
j_gene: TRBJ1-2
d_gene: .
v_gene: TRBV10-3
abundance: few

CDR3nt: TGTGCCAGTAGTATCTTCGGGGGTTGGCGGAATGAGCAGTTCTTC
CDR3aa: CASSIFGGWRNEQFF
j_gene: TRBJ2-1
d_gene: .
v_gene: TRBV19
abundance: once

CDR3nt: TGCGCCAGCAGCTTGGGAGGAGTCAGGGTGGCTGAAGCTTTCTTT
CDR3aa: CASSLGGVRVAEAFF
j_gene: TRBJ1-1
d_gene: .
v_gene: TRBV5-1
abundance: .

CDR3nt: TGTGCCAGCAGTTATAGAGCCGGGGAGGGAAACACCATATATTTT
CDR3aa: CASSYRAGEGNTIYF
j_gene: TRBJ1-3
d_gene: .
v_gene: TRBV9
abundance: .

CDR3nt: TGTGCCAGTAGTTTCCAGGGGGGGTCCTACGAGCAGTACTTC
CDR3aa: CASSFQGGSYEQYF
j_gene: TRBJ2-7
d_gene: .
v_gene: TRBV19
abundance: .

CDR3nt: TGTGCCAGCAGTGCTAAGACCCAGTACTTC
CDR3aa: CASSAKTQYF
j_gene: TRBJ2-5
d_gene: .
v_gene: TRBV2
abundance: .

CDR3nt: TGCAGTGCTAGCGGTCGAGGGGAGCTGTTTTTT
CDR3aa: CSASGRGELFF
j_gene: TRBJ2-2
d_gene: .
v_gene: TRBV20-1
abundance: .

CDR3nt: TGCAGTTCCAGTGCTTGGGATAAGCCCCAGCATTTT
CDR3aa: CSSSAWDKPQHF
j_gene: TRBJ1-5
d_gene: .
v_gene: TRBV29-1
abundance: few

CDR3nt: TGTGCCAGCAGCTTAAAACACGGGATCGGCAGCTCCTACGAGCAGTACTTC
CDR3aa: CASSLKHGIGSSYEQYF
j_gene: TRBJ2-7
d_gene: .
v_gene: TRBV11-3
abundance: .

CDR3nt: TGTGCCATCAGTGATCCCCTCCGGGACAGGGGAAACTACGAGCAGTACTTC
CDR3aa: CAISDPLRDRGNYEQYF
j_gene: TRBJ2-7
d_gene: TRBD1
v_gene: TRBV10-3
abundance: once

CDR3nt: TGCGCCAGCAGTGTGAGCGAAACAGACACAGATACGCAGTATTTT
CDR3aa: CASSVSETDTDTQYF
j_gene: TRBJ2-3
d_gene: .
v_gene: TRBV10-1
abundance: .

CDR3nt: TGTGCCAGCAGCTTGACTAGCGGGAACACCGGGGAGCTGTTTTTT
CDR3aa: CASSLTSGNTGELFF
j_gene: TRBJ2-2
d_gene: TRBD2
v_gene: TRBV7-9
abundance: .

CDR3nt: TGTGCCAGCAGTTACTCGAGCGGGAGTGGGGCCTACGAGCAGTACTTC
CDR3aa: CASSYSSGSGAYEQYF
j_gene: TRBJ2-7
d_gene: TRBD2
v_gene: TRBV6-5
abundance: .

CDR3nt: TGTGCCAGCAGCCGGGACAGGGGGCATGGCTACACCTTC
CDR3aa: CASSRDRGHGYTF
j_gene: TRBJ1-2
d_gene: TRBD1
v_gene: TRBV2
abundance: few

CDR3nt: TGCGCCAGCAGCCGGACTAGCGGGGAAGATACGCAGTATTTT
CDR3aa: CASSRTSGEDTQYF
j_gene: TRBJ2-3
d_gene: TRBD2
v_gene: TRBV4-1
abundance: .

CDR3nt: TGTGCCACCAGCAGAAGCTCGCTCGTATTTAGCACAGATACGCAGTATTTT
CDR3aa: CATSRSSLVFSTDTQYF
j_gene: TRBJ2-3
d_gene: .
v_gene: TRBV15
abundance: once

CDR3nt: TGTGCCAGCAGAAGACCCCCCGGGGAGACCCAGTACTTC
CDR3aa: CASRRPPGETQYF
j_gene: TRBJ2-5
d_gene: .
v_gene: TRBV6-1
abundance: .

CDR3nt: TGTGCCAGCAGTCCAGACAGGGGATTATACATTCAGTACTTC
CDR3aa: CASSPDRGLYIQYF
j_gene: TRBJ2-4
d_gene: TRBD1
v_gene: TRBV27
abundance: .

CDR3nt: TGTGCCAGCAGCTTAGGACAGGCTTACTATGGCTACACCTTC
CDR3aa: CASSLGQAYYGYTF
j_gene: TRBJ1-2
d_gene: .
v_gene: TRBV13
abundance: medium-sized

CDR3nt: TGTGCCAGCAGTGTACTCAGGGTTCTCGGTAGGGATGAGCAGTTCTTC
CDR3aa: CASSVLRVLGRDEQFF
j_gene: TRBJ2-1
d_gene: .
v_gene: TRBV6-1
abundance: .

CDR3nt: TGTGCCAGCAGTTTATCCCTCAGGGGGGGCTACACCTTC
CDR3aa: CASSLSLRGGYTF
j_gene: TRBJ1-2
d_gene: TRBD1
v_gene: TRBV27
abundance: few

CDR3nt: TGCGCCAGCAGTGAACTCACCGACTCCAGCATCCACGAGCAGTACTTC
CDR3aa: CASSELTDSSIHEQYF
j_gene: TRBJ2-7
d_gene: .
v_gene: TRBV10-1
abundance: .

CDR3nt: TGTGCCAGCAGTCTTTGGACAAAACCAAACTATGGCTACACCTTC
CDR3aa: CASSLWTKPNYGYTF
j_gene: TRBJ1-2
d_gene: .
v_gene: TRBV6-1
abundance: .

CDR3nt: TGTGCCAGCAGCTTACGAGGACAGGGCCGGTACGAGCAGTACTTC
CDR3aa: CASSLRGQGRYEQYF
j_gene: TRBJ2-7
d_gene: TRBD1
v_gene: TRBV11-3
abundance: .

CDR3nt: TGTGCCAGCTCGCCCGGGACAGGGAACTATGGCTACACCTTC
CDR3aa: CASSPGTGNYGYTF
j_gene: TRBJ1-2
d_gene: TRBD1
v_gene: TRBV18
abundance: once

CDR3nt: TGTGCCAGCAGGACGTTGAACACTGAAGCTTTCTTT
CDR3aa: CASRTLNTEAFF
j_gene: TRBJ1-1
d_gene: .
v_gene: TRBV2
abundance: .

CDR3nt: TGCGCCAGCAGCCTTGGGGGACCCCCCTACGAGCAGTACTTC
CDR3aa: CASSLGGPPYEQYF
j_gene: TRBJ2-7
d_gene: .
v_gene: TRBV4-1
abundance: .

CDR3nt: TGTGCCAGCAGCTTATCTGCTAGCCAGGTGACCCAGTACTTC
CDR3aa: CASSLSASQVTQYF
j_gene: TRBJ2-5
d_gene: .
v_gene: TRBV13
abundance: .

CDR3nt: TGTGCCAGCAGTGAACGGGAGGGACTCTACGAGCAGTACTTC
CDR3aa: CASSEREGLYEQYF
j_gene: TRBJ2-7
d_gene: TRBD2
v_gene: TRBV6-1
abundance: .

CDR3nt: TGTGCCATCCACAGGGGGCCCACTGAAGCTTTCTTT
CDR3aa: CAIHRGPTEAFF
j_gene: TRBJ1-1
d_gene: TRBD1
v_gene: TRBV2
abundance: .

CDR3nt: TGTGCCTGGAGGGGCGCGCGGGAGCAGTACTTC
CDR3aa: CAWRGAREQYF
j_gene: TRBJ2-7
d_gene: .
v_gene: TRBV30
abundance: .

CDR3nt: TGTGCCAGCAGGTCCGGGACAGGGGGCTCCTACGAGCAGTACTTC
CDR3aa: CASRSGTGGSYEQYF
j_gene: TRBJ2-7
d_gene: TRBD1
v_gene: TRBV27
abundance: few

CDR3nt: TGTGCCAGCAGCTTATCGGGACAGAACTATGGCTACACCTTC
CDR3aa: CASSLSGQNYGYTF
j_gene: TRBJ1-2
d_gene: TRBD1
v_gene: TRBV7-2
abundance: .

CDR3nt: TGTGCCAGCAGCTTCTCACCGGGACAGGGTGACGCTGAAGCTTTCTTT
CDR3aa: CASSFSPGQGDAEAFF
j_gene: TRBJ1-1
d_gene: TRBD1
v_gene: TRBV11-3
abundance: .

CDR3nt: TGCGCCAGCAGCTTGTTCTTGGAGACCCAGTACTTC
CDR3aa: CASSLFLETQYF
j_gene: TRBJ2-5
d_gene: .
v_gene: TRBV5-1
abundance: .

CDR3nt: TGTGCCAGCAGCTTACAGGGCTACGAGCAGTACTTC
CDR3aa: CASSLQGYEQYF
j_gene: TRBJ2-7
d_gene: .
v_gene: TRBV7-9
abundance: .

CDR3nt: TGTGCCAGCAGATGGACAGGGGGTAGTACTGAAGCTTTCTTT
CDR3aa: CASRWTGGSTEAFF
j_gene: TRBJ1-1
d_gene: TRBD1
v_gene: TRBV7-2
abundance: .

CDR3nt: TGTGCCAGCTCCTTCTACGAGCAGTACTTC
CDR3aa: CASSFYEQYF
j_gene: TRBJ2-7
d_gene: .
v_gene: TRBV2
abundance: few

CDR3nt: TGCGCCAGCAGCCAAGATGTACACCCGAGCTCCTACAATGAGCAGTTCTTC
CDR3aa: CASSQDVHPSSYNEQFF
j_gene: TRBJ2-1
d_gene: .
v_gene: TRBV4-1
abundance: .

CDR3nt: TGTGCCAGCAGCTCCGTCTTGCGGAGCACAGATACGCAGTATTTT
CDR3aa: CASSSVLRSTDTQYF
j_gene: TRBJ2-3
d_gene: .
v_gene: TRBV7-8
abundance: .

CDR3nt: TGTGCCAGCAGCCACGAGGGGAGCGAGCAGTACTTC
CDR3aa: CASSHEGSEQYF
j_gene: TRBJ2-7
d_gene: .
v_gene: TRBV7-9
abundance: few